These 17 T cell receptor beta chains share one sample of origin, sequenced in a study of early T cells in non-severe SARS-CoV-2 infection. TCRdb redid the calling of the 5' RACE reads with MiXCR, one entry per CDR3 protein. The sample has around 46,000 distinct CDR3 sequences, around 5.6% seen once. Source material: whole blood. These TCRs come from an adult who was a healthcare worker with PCR-confirmed SARS-CoV-2 infection or an uninfected control (not recorded which).

This clonotype was seen a handful of times. The rearrangement links TRBV29-1 to TRBJ1-2; the D is unclear. V lost 4 bases and J 5 bases, leaving 8 bases between the germline ends. Germline V gene data show CDR1 as SQVTM and CDR2 as ANQGSEA. The CDR3 runs to 11 residues. CDR3: CSVVGQYGYTF. In nucleotides, the CDR3 is TGCAGCGTTGTCGGGCAGTATGGCTACACCTTC.

This chain joins TRBV7-2 and TRBJ2-3; D is uncertain. Trimming pared 6 bases from V and 0 bases from J, leaving 4 bases between. The CDR3 extends over 12 amino acids. Germline assignment: CDR1 SGHTA and CDR2 FQGNSA. The CDR3: CASRPSTDTQYF. The CDR3 nucleotides read TGTGCCAGCAGGCCGAGCACAGATACGCAGTATTTT.

This clonotype has at least ten counts. CDR3 sequence reads: CASSFSGRPNEQFF. The CDR3 DNA sequence: TGTGCCAGCAGCTTCAGCGGCCGCCCCAATGAGCAGTTCTTC. This chain links TRBV7-9 with TRBJ2-1; D possibly corresponds to TRBD2 (5 bases). Trimming removed 3 bases at V and 6 bases at J, with 12 bases between. Per germline, CDR1 SEHNR and CDR2 FQNEAQ (reference sequence). This CDR3 comprises 14 residues.

For this clonotype: Given a much more abundant clone one base away, this may be a read error. V and J are TRBV5-1 and TRBJ2-7; D remains unclear. The CDR3 has 14 residues. Germline CDR1 is SGHRS and CDR2 is YFSETQ. The CDR3 is CTSSLERISYEQYF. CDR3 bases: TGCACCAGCAGCTTGGAACGGATATCCTACGAGCAGTACTTC. The full variable domain, completed using reference TRBV5-1 and TRBJ2-7, is KAGVTQTPRYLIKTRGQQVTLSCSPISGHRSVSWYQQTPGQGLQFLFEYFSETQRNKGNFPGRFSGRQFSNSRSEMNVSTLELGDSALYLCTSSLERISYEQYFGPGTRLTVT.

This clonotype was seen many times. V gene TRBV5-6 combines with J gene TRBJ2-7, with TRBD1 identical over 8 bases. The CDR3 consists of 14 residues. Germline trimming cut 3 bases from V and 1 base from J; bases unmatched to any gene: 3. Germline lookup yields CDR1 SGHDT and CDR2 YYEEEE. DNA of the CDR3: TGTGCCAGCAGCTGGGGGACAGGATCCTACGAGCAGTACTTC. Translating gives CASSWGTGSYEQYF.

This clonotype was detected many times. CDR3 protein: CASSFSVGATGELFF. CDR3 coding DNA: TGCGCCAGCAGCTTCAGCGTCGGGGCCACCGGGGAGCTGTTTTTT. This chain links TRBV5-1 with TRBJ2-2; D possibly matches TRBD1 or TRBD2 (5 bases each). The V gene lost 2 bases and the J gene lost 4 bases, with 12 bases spanning the gap. The CDR3 runs to 15 residues. Germline V gene lookup returns CDR1 SGHRS and CDR2 YFSETQ.

This clonotype was counted at least ten times. This chain links TRBV7-6 with TRBJ2-7; a weak D match, TRBD1 (6 bases). Between the trimmed V and J ends, which lost 5 bases and 3 bases, there was a span of 14 bases. CDR1 SGHVS and CDR2 FNYEAQ come from the germline V gene. CDR3 length: 14 residues. CDR3 bases: TGTGCCAGCAGCCGACAGGAAGGTTACTACGAGCAGTACTTC. Protein sequence: CASSRQEGYYEQYF. Full variable domain (rest looked up from reference TRBV7-6 and TRBJ2-7): GAGVSQSPRYKVTKRGQDVALRCDPISGHVSLYWYRQALGQGPEFLTYFNYEAQQDKSGLPNDRFSAERPEGSISTLTIQRTEQRDSAMYRCASSRQEGYYEQYFGPGTRLTVT.

The sample holds many counts of this clonotype. V usage is TRBV7-6 and J usage is TRBJ2-1; maybe TRBD2 (6 bases). Trimming took 1 base from V and 10 from J, leaving 17 bases between them. CDR3 length: 15 residues. Germline V gives CDR1 SGHVS, CDR2 FNYEAQ. The CDR3 reads CASSLGSRSGEEQFF. Here the CDR3 DNA reads TGTGCCAGCAGCTTAGGATCGCGGTCGGGGGAGGAGCAGTTCTTC. Looking up the rest from reference TRBV7-6 and TRBJ2-1 gives the full variable domain: GAGVSQSPRYKVTKRGQDVALRCDPISGHVSLYWYRQALGQGPEFLTYFNYEAQQDKSGLPNDRFSAERPEGSISTLTIQRTEQRDSAMYRCASSLGSRSGEEQFFGPGTRLTVL.

This clonotype has just a few counts. This chain joins TRBV7-9 and TRBJ2-1; the D gene is possibly TRBD2 (5 bases). Germline CDR1 reads SEHNR; CDR2 reads FQNEAQ (reference sequence). The CDR3 contains 15 residues. With 4 bases removed from V and 2 bases from J, the gap between germline ends came to 12 bases. In nucleotides, the CDR3 is TGTGCCAGCAGCTCTAATAGCGTGACCTACAATGAGCAGTTCTTC. Translating gives CASSSNSVTYNEQFF.

The chain couples TRBV29-1 to TRBJ2-2; no firm D call. This CDR3 has 12 residues. The germline CDR1 and CDR2 sequences are SQVTM and ANQGSEA. Trimming pared 6 bases from V and 1 base from J, leaving 6 bases between. CDR3 nucleotide sequence: TGCAGCGTAACAGTGAACACCGGGGAGCTGTTTTTT. Translating it yields CSVTVNTGELFF.

This clonotype was picked up many times. This chain connects TRBV20-1 to TRBJ2-7; possibly TRBD2 for D (5 bases). CDR3 length: 13 residues. Germline V gene lookup returns CDR1 DFQATT and CDR2 SNEGSKA (reference sequence). The V end was cut by 6 bases, the J end by 0 bases, with 12 bases between. Here the CDR3 DNA reads TGCAGTGCCCTTACGGGAAGCTCCTACGAGCAGTACTTC. Translating it yields CSALTGSSYEQYF.

This clonotype has at least ten counts. V is TRBV6-1 and J is TRBJ2-4; no clear D gene. There are 15 residues in the CDR3. The germline CDR1 and CDR2 sequences are MNHNS and SASEGT. V was pared by 5 bases and J by 3 bases, with 14 bases between. The CDR3 sequence: CASSQRTLDKNIQYF. The CDR3 nucleotides read TGTGCCAGCAGTCAAAGGACCTTGGACAAAAACATTCAGTACTTC.

This clonotype occurred a few times. The chain combines TRBV20-1 with TRBJ2-2, with 11 bases fitting TRBD1. The CDR3 extends over 16 amino acids. Germline trimming cut 2 bases from V and 3 bases from J; bases unmatched to any gene: 5. Germline V gene sequence: CDR1 DFQATT, CDR2 SNEGSKA (reference sequence). For the CDR3, the DNA is TGCAGTGCTAGACAGATGGGACAGGGGGACACCGGGGAGCTGTTTTTT. Its protein is CSARQMGQGDTGELFF.

This clonotype was found many times. The chain is built from TRBV7-3 and TRBJ2-2, with 10 bases matching TRBD1. Germline V CDR1 and CDR2: SGHTA, FQGTGA. Trimming took 5 bases from V and 6 from J; bases not matched to a gene: 6. The CDR3 is 15 residues long. The CDR3 DNA sequence: TGTGCCAGCAGCCCCGACAGGGGGCCGGCCGGGGAGCTGTTTTTT. Translation gives CASSPDRGPAGELFF. Supplemented by reference TRBV7-3 and TRBJ2-2, the full variable domain reads GAGVSQTPSNKVTEKGKYVELRCDPISGHTALYWYRQSLGQGPEFLIYFQGTGAADDSGLPNDRFFAVRPEGSVSTLKIQRTERGDSAVYLCASSPDRGPAGELFFGEGSRLTVL.

This clonotype was found a few times. The chain carries TRBV9 and TRBJ2-7, with D hard to call. The CDR3 extends over 13 amino acids. Trimming removed 4 bases from V and 1 base from J, with 9 bases in between. CDR1 and CDR2 (germline): SGDLS, YYNGEE. The CDR3 region is CASSTTPSYEQYF. The CDR3, as DNA: TGTGCCAGCAGCACCACTCCGTCCTACGAGCAGTACTTC. The whole variable domain, remainder taken from reference TRBV9 and TRBJ2-7, is DSGVTQTPKHLITATGQRVTLRCSPRSGDLSVYWYQQSLDQGLQFLIQYYNGEERAKGNILERFSAQQFPDLHSELNLSSLELGDSALYFCASSTTPSYEQYFGPGTRLTVT.

This clonotype was observed many times. J is TRBJ1-2 and V is TRBV18; TRBD1 might be the D (6 bases). In germline, CDR1 is KGHSH, CDR2 LQKENI. This CDR3 comprises 14 residues. Deletions cut 3 bases from V and 7 bases from J, with 15 bases between. CDR3 loop: CASSPDRSAGGYTF. The CDR3 coding sequence is TGTGCCAGCTCACCCGACAGGTCAGCCGGTGGCTACACCTTC.

This clonotype was observed at least ten times. The chain employs TRBV7-6 and TRBJ1-5; 8 bases align to TRBD1. V gave up 1 base and J gave up 7 bases; unmatched junction bases: 3. Per the germline V gene, CDR1 is SGHVS and CDR2 is FNYEAQ. The CDR3 is 14 amino acids. The chain's CDR3 is CASSLGDRGQPQHF. The CDR3 coding sequence is TGTGCCAGCAGCTTAGGTGACAGGGGCCAGCCCCAGCATTTT.